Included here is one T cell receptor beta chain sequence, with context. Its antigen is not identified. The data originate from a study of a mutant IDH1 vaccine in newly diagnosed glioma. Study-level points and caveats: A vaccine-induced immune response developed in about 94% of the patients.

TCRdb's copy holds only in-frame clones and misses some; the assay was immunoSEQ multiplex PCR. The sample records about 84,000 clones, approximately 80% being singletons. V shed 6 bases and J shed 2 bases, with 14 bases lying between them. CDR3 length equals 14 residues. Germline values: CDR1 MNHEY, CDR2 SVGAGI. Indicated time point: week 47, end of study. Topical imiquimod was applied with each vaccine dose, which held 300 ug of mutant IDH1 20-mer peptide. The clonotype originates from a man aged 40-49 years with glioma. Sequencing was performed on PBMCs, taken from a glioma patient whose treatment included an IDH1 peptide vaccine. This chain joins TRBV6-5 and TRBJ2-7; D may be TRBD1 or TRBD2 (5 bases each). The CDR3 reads CASSRDPVTYEQYF. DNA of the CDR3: TGTGCCAGCAGCCGGGACCCTGTAACCTACGAGCAGTACTTC.